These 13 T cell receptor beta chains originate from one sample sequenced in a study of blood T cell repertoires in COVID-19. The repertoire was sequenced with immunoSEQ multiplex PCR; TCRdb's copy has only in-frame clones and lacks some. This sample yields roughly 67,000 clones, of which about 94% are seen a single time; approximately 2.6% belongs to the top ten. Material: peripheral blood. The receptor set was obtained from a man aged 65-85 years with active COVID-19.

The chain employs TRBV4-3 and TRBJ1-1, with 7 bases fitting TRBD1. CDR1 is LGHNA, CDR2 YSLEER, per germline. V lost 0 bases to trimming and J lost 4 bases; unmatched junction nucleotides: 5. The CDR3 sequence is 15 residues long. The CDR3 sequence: CASSQEQGVGTEAFF. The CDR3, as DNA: TGCGCCAGCAGCCAAGAGCAGGGGGTGGGCACTGAAGCTTTCTTT.

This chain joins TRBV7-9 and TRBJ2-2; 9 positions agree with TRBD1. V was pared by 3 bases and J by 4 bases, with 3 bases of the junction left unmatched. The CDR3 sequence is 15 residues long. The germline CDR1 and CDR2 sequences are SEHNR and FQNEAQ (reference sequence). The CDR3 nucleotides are TGTGCCAGCAGCTTTGGACAGGGGAGCACCGGGGAGCTGTTTTTT. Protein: CASSFGQGSTGELFF.

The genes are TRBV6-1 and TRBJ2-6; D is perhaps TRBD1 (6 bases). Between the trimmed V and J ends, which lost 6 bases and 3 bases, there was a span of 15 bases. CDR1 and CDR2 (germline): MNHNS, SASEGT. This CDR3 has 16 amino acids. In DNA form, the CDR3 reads TGTGCCAGCAGAGAATACAGGGCGAGTGGGGCCAACGTCCTGACTTTC. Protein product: CASREYRASGANVLTF.

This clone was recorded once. This chain's CDR3 is CASSLGQAETQYF. DNA of the CDR3: TGTGCCAGCAGCTTGGGACAGGCCGAGACCCAGTACTTC. The rearrangement joins TRBV7-6 to TRBJ2-5; 8 bases are a match to TRBD1. V gave up 3 bases and J gave up 5 bases; unmatched junction bases: 2. This CDR3 contains 13 residues. The germline V gene encodes CDR1 SGHVS and CDR2 FNYEAQ.

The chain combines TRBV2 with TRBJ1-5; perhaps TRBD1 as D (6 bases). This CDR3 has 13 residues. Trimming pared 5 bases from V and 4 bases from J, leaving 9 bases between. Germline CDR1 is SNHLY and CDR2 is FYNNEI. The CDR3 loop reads CASSRQENQPQHF. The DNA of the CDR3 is TGTGCCAGCAGTAGACAGGAAAATCAGCCCCAGCATTTT. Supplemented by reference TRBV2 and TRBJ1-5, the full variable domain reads EPEVTQTPSHQVTQMGQEVILRCVPISNHLYFYWYRQILGQKVEFLVSFYNNEISEKSEIFDDQFSVERPDGSNFTLKIRSTKLEDSAMYFCASSRQENQPQHFGDGTRLSIL.

The CDR3 DNA sequence: TGTGCCAGCAGCCGGGTCGACGGTTCCTACGAGCAGTACGTC. Translating gives CASSRVDGSYEQYV. The rearrangement uses TRBV7-6 and TRBJ2-7; no firm D call. In germline, CDR1 is SGHVS, CDR2 FNYEAQ. This CDR3 has 14 residues. Between the trimmed V and J ends, which lost 5 bases and 1 base, there was a span of 12 bases.

CDR3 DNA: TGTGCCAGCAGCTCAAGTCTGGGGGCAGGCGAGCAGTACGTC. Its protein is CASSSSLGAGEQYV. This chain connects TRBV6-2 or TRBV6-3 to TRBJ2-7, with D perhaps matching TRBD1 (6 bases). Looked up from germline, CDR1 is MNHEY and CDR2 is SVGEGT. This CDR3 region has 14 residues. Trimming took 6 bases from V and 6 from J, leaving 18 bases between them.

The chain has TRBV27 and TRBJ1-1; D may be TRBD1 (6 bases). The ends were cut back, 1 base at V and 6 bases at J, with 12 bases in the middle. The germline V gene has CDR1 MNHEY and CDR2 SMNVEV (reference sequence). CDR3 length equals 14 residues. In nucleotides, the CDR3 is TGTGCCAGCAGTTTATTCAGGGAGGGGGCTGAAGCTTTCTTT. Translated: CASSLFREGAEAFF.

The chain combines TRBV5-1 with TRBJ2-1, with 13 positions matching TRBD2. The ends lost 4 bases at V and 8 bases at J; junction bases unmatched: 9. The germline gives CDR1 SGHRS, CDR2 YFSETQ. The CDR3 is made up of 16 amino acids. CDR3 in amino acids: CASSPGLAGALDEQFF. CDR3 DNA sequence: TGCGCCAGCAGCCCCGGACTAGCGGGGGCCCTGGATGAGCAGTTCTTC.

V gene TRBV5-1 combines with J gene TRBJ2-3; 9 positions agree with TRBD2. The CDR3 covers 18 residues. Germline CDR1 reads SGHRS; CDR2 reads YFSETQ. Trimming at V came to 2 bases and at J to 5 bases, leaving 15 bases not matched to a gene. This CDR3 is CASSFTMPAGGLGDTQYF. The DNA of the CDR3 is TGCGCCAGCAGCTTCACAATGCCCGCGGGGGGGCTGGGAGATACGCAGTATTTT.

CDR3 nucleotide sequence: TGTGCCAGCAGCTCCCCCACAGGGATAAGGTCCACTGAAGCTTTCTTT. This sequence encodes CASSSPTGIRSTEAFF. The V gene is TRBV7-9, the J gene TRBJ1-1; perhaps TRBD1 as D (6 bases). V was cut by 4 bases and J by 4 bases, with 19 bases left in between. Germline V lookup: CDR1 SEHNR, CDR2 FQNEAQ (reference sequence). This CDR3 contains 16 residues.

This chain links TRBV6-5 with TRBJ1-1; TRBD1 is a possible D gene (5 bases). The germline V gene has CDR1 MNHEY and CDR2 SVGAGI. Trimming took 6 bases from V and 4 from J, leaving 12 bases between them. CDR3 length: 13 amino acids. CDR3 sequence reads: CASRQELVTEAFF. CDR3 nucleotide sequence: TGTGCCAGCAGACAGGAATTGGTCACTGAAGCTTTCTTT.

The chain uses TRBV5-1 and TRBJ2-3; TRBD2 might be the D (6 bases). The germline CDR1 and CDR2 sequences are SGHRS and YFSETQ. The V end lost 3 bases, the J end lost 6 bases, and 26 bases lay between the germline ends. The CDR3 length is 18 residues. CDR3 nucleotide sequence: TGCGCCAGCAGCTCCCCCTCGTTAGCGGAGGTCCTCGCGGATACGCAGTATTTT. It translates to CASSSPSLAEVLADTQYF.